Below, 20 T cell receptor beta chains from the same sample are listed, as sequenced in a study of CD8+ T cells in alopecia areata. Investigators isolated RNA and reverse transcribed it into cDNA to act as the sequencing template. TCRdb keeps only in-frame clones here, not all; method: immunoSEQ multiplex PCR. This sample has fewer than 350,000 clones, with 58% found just once. Noted treatment: oral pan-JAK inhibitor, 5-10 mg twice daily. Material: CD4+ T cells sorted from blood, obtained at week 24, from a patient treated with tofacitinib. These receptors were obtained from a human donor with alopecia areata.

The chain recombines TRBV9 with TRBJ2-1; D is ambiguous. The CDR3 consists of 14 residues. Germline values: CDR1 SGDLS, CDR2 YYNGEE. V was pared by 0 bases and J by 9 bases, with 13 bases between. This chain's CDR3 is CASSVDMGLAEQFF. For the CDR3, the DNA is TGTGCCAGCAGCGTAGATATGGGCTTGGCTGAGCAGTTCTTC.

The chain combines TRBV27 with TRBJ2-1; no reliable D call. Germline values: CDR1 MNHEY, CDR2 SMNVEV (reference sequence). The germline V and J ends were trimmed by 8 bases and 4 bases, with 12 bases remaining between them. This CDR3 is built from 13 residues. The CDR3 region has the DNA TGTGCCAGCTCGTTTACTCGATACAATGAGCAGTTCTTC. Translation: CASSFTRYNEQFF.

The CDR3 region is CASSPDSRSYEQYF. The CDR3 bases are TGCGCCAGCAGCCCTGACAGCCGTTCTTACGAGCAGTACTTC. The chain couples TRBV5-1 to TRBJ2-7, with D tentatively TRBD1 (5 bases). CDR3 size: 14 residues. V was clipped by 4 bases and J by 4 bases, with 15 bases between them. Germline V gene sequence: CDR1 SGHRS, CDR2 YFSETQ. The complete variable domain, with remaining parts taken from reference TRBV5-1 and TRBJ2-7, reads KAGVTQTPRYLIKTRGQQVTLSCSPISGHRSVSWYQQTPGQGLQFLFEYFSETQRNKGNFPGRFSGRQFSNSRSEMNVSTLELGDSALYLCASSPDSRSYEQYFGPGTRLTVT.

J is TRBJ2-5 and V is TRBV10-3; 10 bases align to TRBD1. CDR1 and CDR2 from the germline V gene are ENHRY and SYGVKD. J lost 5 bases, V lost 8 bases, and 8 bases had no gene match. This CDR3 region has 14 residues. This CDR3 reads CAISRQGAGETQYF. CDR3 coding DNA: TGTGCCATCTCGAGACAGGGGGCGGGTGAGACCCAGTACTTC.

The chain joins TRBV20-1 to TRBJ2-7, with TRBD2 as a possible D gene (5 bases). Trimming cost V 5 bases and J 7 bases, with 12 bases left between them. Germline V CDR1 and CDR2: DFQATT, SNEGSKA (reference sequence). This CDR3 contains 11 residues. The CDR3 bases are TGCAGTGCTGTGTTGAGGGAGGAGCAGTACTTC. It specifies CSAVLREEQYF.

The chain couples TRBV29-1 to TRBJ1-1; D ambiguous. V gave up 2 bases and J gave up 3 bases, with 16 bases separating them. In germline, CDR1 is SQVTM, CDR2 ANQGSEA. This CDR3 is built from 15 residues. Here the CDR3 DNA reads TGCAGCGTTGAACGAAAAGGAGGCGGATACACTGAAGCTTTCTTT. It encodes CSVERKGGGYTEAFF.

V gene TRBV19 combines with J gene TRBJ1-6; D not certain. The ends were cut back, 7 bases at V and 9 bases at J, with 16 bases in the middle. Germline lookup yields CDR1 LNHDA and CDR2 SQIVND (reference sequence). The CDR3 is 14 amino acids. This CDR3 reads CASKGRGTISPLHF. In DNA, the CDR3 is TGTGCCAGTAAAGGGCGGGGTACAATTTCACCCCTCCACTTT. The full variable domain, with the rest looked up from reference TRBV19 and TRBJ1-6, is DGGITQSPKYLFRKEGQNVTLSCEQNLNHDAMYWYRQDPGQGLRLIYYSQIVNDFQKGDIAEGYSVSREKKESFPLTVTSAQKNPTAFYLCASKGRGTISPLHFGNGTRLTVT.

This chain joins TRBV25-1 and TRBJ1-2; no clear D gene. The germline V gene encodes CDR1 MGHDK and CDR2 SYGVNS. V lost 2 bases and J lost 4, with 17 bases in between. This CDR3 has 16 residues. The CDR3 loop is CASSEVLSEVGYGYTF. As DNA, the CDR3 is TGTGCCAGCAGTGAAGTACTTTCCGAAGTAGGCTATGGCTACACCTTC.

The chain is built from TRBV23-1 and TRBJ2-5; D is perhaps TRBD2 (6 bases). The J call is uncertain, as TRBJ2-7 better fits the DNA end. TRBV23-1 carries the ORF label, with uncertain function. The CDR3 loop spans 15 amino acids. The CDR3 coding sequence is TGCGCCAGCAGTCACACGCGGGACGGGACCTACGAGCAGTACTTC. It translates to CASSHTRDGTYEQYF.

This chain uses TRBV23-1 with TRBJ2-7, with D tentatively TRBD2 (5 bases). TRBV23-1 is an open reading frame whose function is uncertain. V gave up 0 bases and J gave up 5 bases, with 11 bases separating them. The CDR3 has 14 residues. CDR3 DNA: TGCGCCAGCAGTCAATCGTCGGGATACCACGAGCAGTACTTC. Amino acid sequence: CASSQSSGYHEQYF.

The chain couples TRBV9 to TRBJ2-7; maybe TRBD1 (5 bases). The CDR3 contains 14 residues. V was pared by 0 bases and J by 2 bases, with 9 bases between. The germline V gene has CDR1 SGDLS and CDR2 YYNGEE. In DNA, the CDR3 is TGTGCCAGCAGCGTAGATCAGGGTACCTACGAGCAGTACTTC. It encodes CASSVDQGTYEQYF.

The chain couples TRBV4-2 to TRBJ2-2; the match to TRBD2 covers 7 bases. Germline loops: CDR1 LGHNA, CDR2 YNFKEQ. This CDR3 has 18 amino acids. With V trimmed by 2 bases and J by 7 bases, 16 bases remained unmatched. CDR3 nucleotides: TGTGCCAGCAGCCAATCCCGAGTGAGGACGGGGGAGGGCGGGGAGCTGTTTTTT. Its translation is CASSQSRVRTGEGGELFF.

The chain combines TRBV29-1 with TRBJ1-2, with 8 bases matching TRBD1. The germline V gene has CDR1 SQVTM and CDR2 ANQGSEA. With 3 bases clipped from V and 5 bases from J, the junction kept 11 bases outside the gene matches. The CDR3 loop spans 15 amino acids. The CDR3, as DNA: TGCAGCGTTGAGGGCGAGACAGGGGTTCTTTATGGCTACACCTTC. This encodes CSVEGETGVLYGYTF.

This clone turned up a few times. The rearrangement links TRBV5-4 to TRBJ2-2; D uncertain. Germline CDR1 SGHNT, CDR2 YYREEE (reference sequence). This CDR3 is 12 amino acids long. V lost 4 bases and J lost 0, with 1 base in between. The CDR3 here is CASSPNTGELFF. The CDR3 nucleotides are TGTGCCAGCAGCCCGAACACCGGGGAGCTGTTTTTT. Together with reference TRBV5-4 and TRBJ2-2, the CDR3 gives the full variable domain: ETGVTQSPTHLIKTRGQQVTLRCSSQSGHNTVSWYQQALGQGPQFIFQYYREEENGRGNFPPRFSGLQFPNYSSELNVNALELDDSALYLCASSPNTGELFFGEGSRLTVL.

A single count supports this clone. J is TRBJ1-2 and V is TRBV4-1; D not resolved. The CDR3 covers 16 residues. V was clipped by 0 bases and J by 4 bases, with 15 bases between them. Germline CDR1 is MGHRA and CDR2 is YSYEKL. The CDR3 region is CASSQDASSPPYGYTF. As DNA, the CDR3 is TGCGCCAGCAGCCAAGATGCAAGCTCCCCGCCCTATGGCTACACCTTC.

The V call is TRBV7-2, the J call TRBJ2-3; D is perhaps TRBD1 (5 bases). With 3 bases removed from V and 3 bases from J, the gap between germline ends came to 7 bases. The CDR3 consists of 13 residues. CDR1 SGHTA and CDR2 FQGNSA come from the germline V gene. Here the CDR3 reads CASSFYRTDTQYF. For the CDR3, the DNA is TGTGCCAGCAGCTTTTACAGGACAGATACGCAGTATTTT.

V gene TRBV30 combines with J gene TRBJ1-2; D is ambiguous. Germline-derived CDR1 and CDR2 are GTSNPN and SVGIG (reference sequence). Deletions cut 2 bases from V and 1 base from J, with 5 bases between. The CDR3 is made up of 12 amino acids. The CDR3, as DNA: TGTGCCTGGAGTTCCTTTAACTATGGCTACACCTTC. Its protein product is CAWSSFNYGYTF.

The chain is built from TRBV2 and TRBJ1-2; the match to TRBD1 covers 9 bases. Trimming at V came to 6 bases and at J to 4 bases, leaving 3 bases not matched to a gene. The CDR3 is 13 amino acids. CDR1 is SNHLY and CDR2 is FYNNEI in the germline V gene. The CDR3 region is CASSPQGAYGYTF. The CDR3 DNA reads as TGTGCCAGCAGCCCACAGGGGGCCTATGGCTACACCTTC.

This chain joins TRBV4-1 and TRBJ1-1; weak D call: TRBD1 (5 bases). The ends were cut back, 1 base at V and 7 bases at J, with 7 bases in the middle. The CDR3 covers 12 residues. In germline, CDR1 is MGHRA, CDR2 YSYEKL. As DNA, the CDR3 is TGCGCCAGCAGCCAAGTTACAGGTGAAGCTTTCTTT. It encodes CASSQVTGEAFF.

This clone was detected a few times. The chain employs TRBV12-5 and TRBJ2-3; D not certain. Germline V CDR1 and CDR2: LGHNT, FRNRAP. The CDR3 extends over 12 amino acids. Trimming left V 5 bases short and J 3 bases short, with 6 bases between. This CDR3 is CASGIRTDTQYF. Here the CDR3 DNA reads TGTGCTAGTGGTATAAGAACAGATACGCAGTATTTT.